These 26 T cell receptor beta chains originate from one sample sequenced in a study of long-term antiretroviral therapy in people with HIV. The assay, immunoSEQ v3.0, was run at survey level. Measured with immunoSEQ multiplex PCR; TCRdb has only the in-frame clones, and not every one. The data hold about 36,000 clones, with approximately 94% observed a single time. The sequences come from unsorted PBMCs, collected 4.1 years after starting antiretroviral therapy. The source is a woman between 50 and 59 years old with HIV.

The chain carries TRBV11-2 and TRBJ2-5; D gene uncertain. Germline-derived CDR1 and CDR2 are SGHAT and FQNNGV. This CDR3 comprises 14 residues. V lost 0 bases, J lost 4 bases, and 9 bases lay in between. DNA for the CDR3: TGTGCCAGCAGCTTAGATCGGCGAGGAGAGACCCAGTACTTC. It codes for CASSLDRRGETQYF. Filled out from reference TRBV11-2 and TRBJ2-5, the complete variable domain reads EAGVAQSPRYKIIEKRQSVAFWCNPISGHATLYWYQQILGQGPKLLIQFQNNGVVDDSQLPKDRFSAERLKGVDSTLKIQPAKLEDSAVYLCASSLDRRGETQYFGPGTRLLVL.

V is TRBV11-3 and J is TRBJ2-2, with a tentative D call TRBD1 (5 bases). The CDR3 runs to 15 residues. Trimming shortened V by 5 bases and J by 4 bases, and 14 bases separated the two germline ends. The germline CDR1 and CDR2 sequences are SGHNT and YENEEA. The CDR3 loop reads CASSTLGAGTGELFF. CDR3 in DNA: TGTGCCAGCAGCACCTTAGGGGCTGGCACCGGGGAGCTGTTTTTT.

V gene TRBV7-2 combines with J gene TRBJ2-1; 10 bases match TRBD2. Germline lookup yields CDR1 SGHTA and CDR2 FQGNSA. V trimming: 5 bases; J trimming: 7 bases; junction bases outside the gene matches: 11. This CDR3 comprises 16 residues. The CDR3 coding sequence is TGTGCCAGCAGCCCCACCCCAGCGGGGGGGCCGAATGAGCAGTTCTTC. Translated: CASSPTPAGGPNEQFF.

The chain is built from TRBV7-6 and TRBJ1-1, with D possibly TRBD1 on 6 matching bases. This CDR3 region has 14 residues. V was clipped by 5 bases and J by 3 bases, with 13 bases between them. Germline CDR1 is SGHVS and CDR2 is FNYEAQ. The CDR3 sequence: CASSIGGWDTEAFF. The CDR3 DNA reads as TGTGCCAGCAGCATAGGGGGTTGGGACACTGAAGCTTTCTTT.

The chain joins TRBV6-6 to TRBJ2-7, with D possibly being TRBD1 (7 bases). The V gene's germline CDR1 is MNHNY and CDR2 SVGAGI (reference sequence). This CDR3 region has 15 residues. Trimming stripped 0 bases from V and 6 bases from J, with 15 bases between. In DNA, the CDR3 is TGTGCCAGCAGTTACTCAAGACAGGGACTTAGCGAGCAGTACTTC. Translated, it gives CASSYSRQGLSEQYF.

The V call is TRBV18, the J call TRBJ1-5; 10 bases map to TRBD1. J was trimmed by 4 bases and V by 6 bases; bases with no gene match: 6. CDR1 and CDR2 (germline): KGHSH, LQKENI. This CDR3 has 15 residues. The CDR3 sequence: CASSSGQGNNQPQHF. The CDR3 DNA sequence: TGTGCCAGCTCCTCGGGACAGGGGAATAATCAGCCCCAGCATTTT.

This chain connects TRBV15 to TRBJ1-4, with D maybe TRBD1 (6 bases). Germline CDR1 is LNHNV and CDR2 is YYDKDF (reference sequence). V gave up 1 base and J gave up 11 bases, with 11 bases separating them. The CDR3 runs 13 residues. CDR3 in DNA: TGTGCCACCAGCAGAGCTCTAGGGGGGAAACTGTTTTTT. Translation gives CATSRALGGKLFF.

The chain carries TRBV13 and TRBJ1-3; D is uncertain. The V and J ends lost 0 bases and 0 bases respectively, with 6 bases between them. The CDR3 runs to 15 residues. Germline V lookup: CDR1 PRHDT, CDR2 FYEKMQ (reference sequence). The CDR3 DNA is TGTGCCAGCAGCTTAGGCCACGGCTCTGGAAACACCATATATTTT. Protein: CASSLGHGSGNTIYF.

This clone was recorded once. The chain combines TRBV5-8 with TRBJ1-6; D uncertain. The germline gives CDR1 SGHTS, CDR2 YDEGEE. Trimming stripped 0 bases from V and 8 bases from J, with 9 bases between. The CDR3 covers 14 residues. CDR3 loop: CASSLGHTDSPLHF. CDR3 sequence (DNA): TGTGCCAGCAGCTTGGGACATACGGATTCACCCCTCCACTTT. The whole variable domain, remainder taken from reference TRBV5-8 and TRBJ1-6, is EAGVTQSPTHLIKTRGQQATLRCSPISGHTSVYWYQQALGLGLQFLLWYDEGEERNRGNFPPRFSGRQFPNYSSELNVNALELEDSALYLCASSLGHTDSPLHFGNGTRLTVT.

CDR3 coding DNA: TGTGCCAGTAGTATGGTAGCGGGGGGCCAAGAGACCCAGTACTTC. This encodes CASSMVAGGQETQYF. This chain joins TRBV19 and TRBJ2-5, with TRBD2 matching over 10 bases. The CDR3 totals 15 residues. Germline CDR1 is LNHDA and CDR2 is SQIVND (reference sequence). V trimming: 3 bases; J trimming: 1 base; junction bases outside the gene matches: 2.

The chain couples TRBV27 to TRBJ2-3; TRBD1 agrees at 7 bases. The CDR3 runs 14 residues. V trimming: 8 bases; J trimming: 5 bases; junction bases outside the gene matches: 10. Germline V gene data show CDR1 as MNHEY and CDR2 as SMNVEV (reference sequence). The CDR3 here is CASGPGQGEDTQYF. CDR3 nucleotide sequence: TGTGCCAGCGGACCAGGGCAGGGGGAAGATACGCAGTATTTT.

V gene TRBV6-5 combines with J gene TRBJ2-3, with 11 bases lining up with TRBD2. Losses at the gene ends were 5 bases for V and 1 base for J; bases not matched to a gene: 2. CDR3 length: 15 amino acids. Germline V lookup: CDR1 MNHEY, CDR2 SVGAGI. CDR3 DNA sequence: TGTGCCAGCAGTCAACTAGCGGGGGGCACAGATACGCAGTATTTT. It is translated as CASSQLAGGTDTQYF.

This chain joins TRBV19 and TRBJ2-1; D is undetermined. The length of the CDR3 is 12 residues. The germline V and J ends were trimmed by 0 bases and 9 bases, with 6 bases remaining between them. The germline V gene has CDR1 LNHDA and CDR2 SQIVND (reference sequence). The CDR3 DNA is TGTGCCAGTAGTATAGAAGTGGGTGAGCAGTTCTTC. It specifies CASSIEVGEQFF.

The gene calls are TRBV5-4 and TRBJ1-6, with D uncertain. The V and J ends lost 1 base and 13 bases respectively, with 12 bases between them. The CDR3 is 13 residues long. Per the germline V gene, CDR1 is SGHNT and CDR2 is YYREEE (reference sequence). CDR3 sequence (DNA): TGTGCCAGCAGCTTGATGGGTCAGTGGCCCCTCCACTTT. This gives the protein CASSLMGQWPLHF.

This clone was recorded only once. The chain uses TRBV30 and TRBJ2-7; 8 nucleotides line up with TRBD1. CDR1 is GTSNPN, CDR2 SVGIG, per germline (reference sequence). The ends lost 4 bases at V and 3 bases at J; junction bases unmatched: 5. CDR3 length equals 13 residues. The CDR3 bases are TGTGCCTGGAACCGGGACAGGTTCTACGAGCAGTACTTC. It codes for CAWNRDRFYEQYF.

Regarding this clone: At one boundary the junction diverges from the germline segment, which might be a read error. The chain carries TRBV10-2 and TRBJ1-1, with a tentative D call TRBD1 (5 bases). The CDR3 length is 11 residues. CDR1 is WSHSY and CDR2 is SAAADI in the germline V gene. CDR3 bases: TGCGCCAGCAGTGAGTCGACTCAGGGACTTTTC. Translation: CASSESTQGLF.

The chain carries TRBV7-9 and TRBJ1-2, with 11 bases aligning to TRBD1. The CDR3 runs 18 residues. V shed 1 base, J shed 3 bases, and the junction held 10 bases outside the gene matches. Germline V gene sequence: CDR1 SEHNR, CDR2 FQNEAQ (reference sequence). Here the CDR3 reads CASSLDPGQGGNYYGYTF. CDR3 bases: TGTGCCAGCAGCTTAGACCCGGGACAGGGGGGCAATTACTATGGCTACACCTTC.

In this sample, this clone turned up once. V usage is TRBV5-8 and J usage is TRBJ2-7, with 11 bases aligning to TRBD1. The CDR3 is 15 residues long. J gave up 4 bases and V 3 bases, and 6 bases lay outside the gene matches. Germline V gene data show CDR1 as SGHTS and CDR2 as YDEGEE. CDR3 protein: CASSSRTGGAYEQYF. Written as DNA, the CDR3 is TGTGCCAGCAGCTCCCGGACAGGGGGCGCGTACGAGCAGTACTTC.

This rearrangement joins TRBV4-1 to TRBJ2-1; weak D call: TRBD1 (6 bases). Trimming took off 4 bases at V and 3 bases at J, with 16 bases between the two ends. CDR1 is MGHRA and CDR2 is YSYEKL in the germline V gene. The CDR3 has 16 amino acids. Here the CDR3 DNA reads TGCGCCAGCAGCCGCACAAGGGACAAGTACTACAATGAGCAGTTCTTC. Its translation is CASSRTRDKYYNEQFF.

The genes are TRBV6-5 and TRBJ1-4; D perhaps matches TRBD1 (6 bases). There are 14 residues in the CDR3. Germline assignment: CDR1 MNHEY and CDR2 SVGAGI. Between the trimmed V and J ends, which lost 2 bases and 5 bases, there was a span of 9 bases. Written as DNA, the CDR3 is TGTGCCAGCAGTTACAGGGGGATGAATGAAAAACTGTTTTTT. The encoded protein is CASSYRGMNEKLFF.

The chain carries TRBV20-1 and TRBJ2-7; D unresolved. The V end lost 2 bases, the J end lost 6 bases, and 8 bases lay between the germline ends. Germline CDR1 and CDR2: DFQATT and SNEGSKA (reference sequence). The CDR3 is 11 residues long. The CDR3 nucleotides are TGCAGTGCTAGATTGGGAACCGAGCAGTACTTC. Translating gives CSARLGTEQYF.

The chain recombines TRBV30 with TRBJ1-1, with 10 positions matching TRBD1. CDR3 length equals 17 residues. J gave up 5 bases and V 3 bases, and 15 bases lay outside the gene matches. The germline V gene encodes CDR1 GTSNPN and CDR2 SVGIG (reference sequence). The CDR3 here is CAWRRGGQGRRETEAFF. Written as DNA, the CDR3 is TGTGCCTGGAGACGAGGGGGACAGGGGCGTCGCGAGACTGAAGCTTTCTTT.

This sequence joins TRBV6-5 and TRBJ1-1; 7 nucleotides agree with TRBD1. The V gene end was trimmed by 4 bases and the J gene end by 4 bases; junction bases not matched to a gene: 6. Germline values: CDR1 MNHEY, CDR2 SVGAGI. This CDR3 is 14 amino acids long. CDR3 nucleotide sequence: TGTGCCAGCAGTTTAGGGGGCGGCGGCACTGAAGCTTTCTTT. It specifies CASSLGGGGTEAFF.

The CDR3 bases are TGCGCCAGCAGCTTGGGCGACTATAGAGATGAGCAGTTCTTC. It translates to CASSLGDYRDEQFF. V is TRBV5-1 and J is TRBJ2-1; possibly TRBD2 for D (5 bases). The V gene lost 0 bases and the J gene lost 8 bases, with 12 bases spanning the gap. The germline V gene encodes CDR1 SGHRS and CDR2 YFSETQ. CDR3 length: 14 amino acids. Using reference TRBV5-1 and TRBJ2-1 for the parts outside the CDR3, the full variable domain is KAGVTQTPRYLIKTRGQQVTLSCSPISGHRSVSWYQQTPGQGLQFLFEYFSETQRNKGNFPGRFSGRQFSNSRSEMNVSTLELGDSALYLCASSLGDYRDEQFFGPGTRLTVL.

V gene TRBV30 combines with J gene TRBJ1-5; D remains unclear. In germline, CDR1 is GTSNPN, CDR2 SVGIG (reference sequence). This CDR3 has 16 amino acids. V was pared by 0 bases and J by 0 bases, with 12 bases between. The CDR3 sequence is CAWSVQGRDSNQPQHF. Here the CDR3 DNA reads TGTGCCTGGAGTGTACAAGGTCGGGATAGCAATCAGCCCCAGCATTTT.

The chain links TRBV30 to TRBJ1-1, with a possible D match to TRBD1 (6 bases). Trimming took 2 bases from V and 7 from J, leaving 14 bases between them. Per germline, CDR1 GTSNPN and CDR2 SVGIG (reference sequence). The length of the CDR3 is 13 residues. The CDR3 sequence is CAWSWQGPDEAFF. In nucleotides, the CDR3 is TGTGCCTGGAGTTGGCAGGGGCCCGATGAAGCTTTCTTT.